Below, one T cell receptor beta chain is given with its context. Its antigen is still unknown. The V and J ends lost 5 bases and 4 bases respectively, with 15 bases between them. The CDR3 sequence is 15 residues long. CDR1 and CDR2 from the germline V gene are MNHEY and SMNVEV (reference sequence). The data are from a study of immune evolution from preneoplasia to lung adenocarcinoma. The wider study: HLA loss of heterozygosity: approximately 7.5% AIS, around 16% MIA, around 35% ADC, none AAH. Study results and limitations: Later-stage lesions appeared to have more T cells, more diversity, less clonality. T cell clonality was higher in KRAS-mutant than EGFR-mutant or wild-type nodules.

Clones were read by immunoSEQ multiplex PCR, and TCRdb kept only the in-frame ones, dropping some. The table has under 3,000 clones, roughly 88% seen once; the top ten hold approximately 2.3%. The chain uses TRBV27 and TRBJ2-1; D unclear. This clonotype originated in a person aged 70 to 79 with lung adenocarcinoma. The specimen was FFPE atypical adenomatous hyperplasia tissue from the lung. Subset in this sample: atypical adenomatous hyperplasia (AAH), lung preneoplasia. CDR3 loop: CASSTRERPYNEQFF. Here the CDR3 DNA reads TGTGCCAGCAGTACTCGCGAGAGGCCTTACAATGAGCAGTTCTTC.